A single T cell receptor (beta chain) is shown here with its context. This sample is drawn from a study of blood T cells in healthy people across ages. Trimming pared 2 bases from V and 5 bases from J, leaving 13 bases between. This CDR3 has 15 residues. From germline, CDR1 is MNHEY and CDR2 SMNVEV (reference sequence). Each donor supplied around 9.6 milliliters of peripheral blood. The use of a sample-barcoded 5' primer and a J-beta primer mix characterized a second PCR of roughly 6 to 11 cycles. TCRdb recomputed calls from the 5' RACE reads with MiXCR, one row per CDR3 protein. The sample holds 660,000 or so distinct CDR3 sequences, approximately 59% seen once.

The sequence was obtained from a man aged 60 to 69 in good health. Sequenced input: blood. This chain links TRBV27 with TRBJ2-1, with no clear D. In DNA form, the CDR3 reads TGTGCCAGCAGTTTAGCGGCTAGAAGCGACAATGAGCAGTTCTTC. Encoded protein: CASSLAARSDNEQFF.